What follows are 26 T cell receptor beta chains derived from one specimen sequenced in a study of T cells in Graves' hyperthyroidism and ophthalmopathy. TCR beta CDR3 sequences were amplified from RNA transcripts. First-round RT-PCR targeting the TCR CDR3 was performed with the HTBI primer set. TCRdb independently ran MiXCR on the multiplex PCR reads; one entry per CDR3 protein. Found here are around 300,000 distinct CDR3 sequences, about an eighth of them singletons; the top ten hold 7.5% to 8%. Sequenced input: blood. The receptors stem from a woman aged 25 to 39 with Graves' hyperthyroidism that later progressed to Graves' ophthalmopathy.

For the CDR3, the DNA is TGTGCCAGCAGTTACTCGTTTCGGGGGAGCGGCTATGAGCAGTTCTTC. This sequence encodes CASSYSFRGSGYEQFF. The V call is TRBV6-6, the J call TRBJ2-1, with TRBD2 as a possible D gene (6 bases). The CDR3 is made up of 16 amino acids. Germline CDR1 reads MNHNY; CDR2 reads SVGAGI (reference sequence). V was shortened by 0 bases and J by 8 bases, with 17 bases between the two germline ends.

This clonotype was detected ten times or more. V and J are TRBV7-9 and TRBJ2-5; the match to TRBD2 covers 9 bases. CDR3 size: 14 residues. In germline, CDR1 is SEHNR, CDR2 FQNEAQ (reference sequence). Unmatched junction bases numbered 6, after V lost 5 bases and J lost 5 bases. This CDR3 is CASSTGLAGETQYF. The CDR3 DNA reads as TGTGCCAGCAGCACGGGACTAGCTGGCGAGACCCAGTACTTC.

This chain joins TRBV6-4 and TRBJ2-3, with D possibly TRBD2 on 7 matching bases. The CDR3 length is 15 residues. V shed 0 bases and J shed 3 bases, with 10 bases lying between them. From germline, CDR1 is MRHNA and CDR2 SNTAGT. The CDR3 loop reads CASSDSQGGTDTQYF. The CDR3 DNA follows: TGTGCCAGCAGTGACTCACAGGGAGGGACAGATACGCAGTATTTT.

The table lists this clonotype with many counts. V usage is TRBV20-1 and J usage is TRBJ2-5; 9 bases align to TRBD2. With V trimmed by 6 bases and J by 0 bases, 8 bases remained unmatched. The CDR3 extends over 15 amino acids. Germline V gene sequence: CDR1 DFQATT, CDR2 SNEGSKA (reference sequence). CDR3 DNA sequence: TGCAGTGCCCGAAACCTAGCGGGGCACCAAGAGACCCAGTACTTC. Amino acids: CSARNLAGHQETQYF.

Of note for this clonotype: The junction and the germline gene differ at one end; a read error may be behind it. V gene TRBV27 combines with J gene TRBJ2-7, with TRBD1 matching 11 bases. The CDR3 extends over 15 amino acids. The V gene's germline CDR1 is MNHEY and CDR2 SMNVEV (reference sequence). The CDR3 region has the DNA TGTGCCAGCAGTCTATCCGGCGGGACAGGGGGAAAGCAGTACTTC. Its translation: CASSLSGGTGGKQYF.

The table lists this clonotype with a few counts. V usage is TRBV14 and J usage is TRBJ1-3; no definite D call. Germline V gene data show CDR1 as SGHDN and CDR2 as FVKESK. The CDR3 covers 14 residues. The ends were cut back, 5 bases at V and 0 bases at J, with 8 bases in the middle. The CDR3, as DNA: TGTGCCAGCAGCTTCAGCAGCTCTGGAAACACCATATATTTT. This translates into CASSFSSSGNTIYF.

In its sample, this clonotype was seen once. A much larger clone is a single base away; this may be a read error. V and J are TRBV12-3 or TRBV12-4 and TRBJ2-1, with D possibly matching TRBD2 (6 bases). With the DNA end fitting TRBJ2-7 better, the J assignment may be wrong. This CDR3 has 15 residues. The CDR3 DNA reads TGTGCCAGCAGTTCTGGCCCGGACTACTACAATGAGCAGTACTTC. Translating gives CASSSGPDYYNEQYF.

This clonotype was seen only a few times. A clone one base away is much larger, so this may be a read error. The chain couples TRBV3-1 to TRBJ1-1, with TRBD1 matching over 7 bases. V dropped 6 bases and J dropped 4; count of bases not matched to a gene: 11. Per germline, CDR1 LGHDT and CDR2 YNNKEL (reference sequence). The CDR3 has 15 amino acids. CDR3 residues: CASSRRTGSSTEAFF. The CDR3 nucleotides read TGTGCCAGCAGTCGTCGGACAGGTTCGAGCACTGAAGCTTTCTTT.

This clonotype was counted many times. The chain employs TRBV20-1 and TRBJ2-7; tentative D call: TRBD2 (5 bases). Trimming took 3 bases from V and 7 from J, leaving 28 bases between them. The CDR3 runs to 17 residues. CDR1 and CDR2 (germline): DFQATT, SNEGSKA (reference sequence). CDR3 DNA sequence: TGCAGTGCTAGGGCTACGCCTGACCAGGACTTTCCCGTTGAGCAGTACTTC. Amino acids: CSARATPDQDFPVEQYF.

This clonotype was picked up many times. The rearrangement links TRBV30 to TRBJ1-1, with D perhaps TRBD1 (6 bases). The germline V and J ends were trimmed by 1 base and 0 bases, with 12 bases remaining between them. CDR3 size: 15 residues. Germline CDR1 reads GTSNPN; CDR2 reads SVGIG (reference sequence). Here the CDR3 reads CAWSDDRILNTEAFF. CDR3 DNA: TGTGCCTGGAGTGACGACAGGATTCTGAACACTGAAGCTTTCTTT.

This clonotype was counted ten times or more. This rearrangement joins TRBV7-2 to TRBJ2-3; D possibly corresponds to TRBD1 (5 bases). Germline CDR1 and CDR2: SGHTA and FQGNSA. V shed 5 bases and J shed 2 bases, with 14 bases lying between them. The CDR3 is made up of 15 amino acids. The CDR3 here is CASSPRQSYTDTQYF. DNA of the CDR3: TGTGCCAGCAGCCCCAGACAGAGTTACACAGATACGCAGTATTTT.

In the case of this clonotype: One end of the junction does not line up with germline, which may come from a read error. The V call is TRBV7-2, the J call TRBJ2-1; 12 bases fit TRBD2. Germline lookup yields CDR1 SGHTA and CDR2 FQGNSA. The CDR3 has 17 amino acids. This CDR3 is CASSVGLAGSSYNGQFF. In DNA, the CDR3 is TGTGCCAGCAGCGTCGGACTAGCGGGGAGCTCCTACAATGGGCAGTTCTTC.

This clonotype was recorded many times. The chain carries TRBV7-2 and TRBJ2-1, with unresolved D. The CDR3 has 12 amino acids. CDR1 is SGHTA and CDR2 is FQGNSA in the germline V gene. V lost 2 bases to trimming and J lost 9 bases, with 8 bases between them. The CDR3 DNA follows: TGTGCCAGCAGCTTAAAGTGGTCTGAGCAGTTCTTC. Protein product: CASSLKWSEQFF.

The sample holds many counts of this clonotype. The V and J genes are TRBV28 and TRBJ2-1; 9 bases are shared with TRBD1. The J segment lost 4 bases and the V segment lost 3 bases, leaving 7 bases of the junction unmatched. The CDR3 runs to 16 residues. In germline, CDR1 is MDHEN, CDR2 SYDVKM. The CDR3 DNA reads TGTGCCAGCAGTTTCAGTGGGACAGGGATTTACAATGAGCAGTTCTTC. Translating gives CASSFSGTGIYNEQFF.

This clonotype was counted ten times or more. The V call is TRBV18, the J call TRBJ2-1; perhaps TRBD1 as D (5 bases). Trimming removed 2 bases from V and 6 bases from J, with 20 bases in between. The CDR3 is 17 residues long. Germline assignment: CDR1 KGHSH and CDR2 LQKENI. This CDR3 is CASSPRIPTGKLNEQFF. The CDR3 DNA sequence: TGTGCCAGCTCACCAAGAATTCCTACAGGAAAACTCAATGAGCAGTTCTTC.

This clonotype occurred many times. V usage is TRBV28 and J usage is TRBJ1-5, with D unresolved. CDR1 and CDR2 from the germline V gene are MDHEN and SYDVKM. The V end lost 7 bases, the J end lost 5 bases, and 15 bases lay between the germline ends. The CDR3 loop spans 14 amino acids. CDR3 DNA: TGTGCCAGCACCCGAACATCATGGGATCAGCCCCAGCATTTT. Amino acids: CASTRTSWDQPQHF.

The rearrangement joins TRBV6-4 to TRBJ2-1, with D maybe TRBD1 (6 bases). Germline lookup yields CDR1 MRHNA and CDR2 SNTAGT. Between the trimmed V and J ends, which lost 9 bases and 6 bases, there was a span of 15 bases. The length of the CDR3 is 13 residues. The CDR3 loop reads CASALDSLNEQFF. CDR3 sequence (DNA): TGTGCCAGTGCGTTGGACAGCCTCAATGAGCAGTTCTTC.

As concerns this clonotype: A single base separates this from a much larger clone, so it may be a read error. This CDR3 fails to terminate in the conserved phenylalanine or tryptophan, so it likely reflects a read error. The chain combines TRBV5-1 with TRBJ2-1; D is ambiguous. Per germline, CDR1 SGHRS and CDR2 YFSETQ. The V end lost 0 bases, the J end lost 2 bases, and 9 bases lay between the germline ends. This CDR3 has 15 amino acids. DNA of the CDR3: TGCGCCAGCAGCTTGGGTGGCGGTACCTACAATGAGCAGTTCTCC. The encoded protein is CASSLGGGTYNEQFS.

This clonotype came up many times. CDR3 DNA: TGTGCCAGCAGTTTGTTAGTGGGGAGTACTGAAGCTTTCTTT. Translation gives CASSLLVGSTEAFF. This chain uses TRBV27 with TRBJ1-1; no clear D. The CDR3 is 14 residues long. V shed 3 bases and J shed 5 bases, with 13 bases lying between them. Germline assignment: CDR1 MNHEY and CDR2 SMNVEV (reference sequence).

This clonotype showed up just a few times. The gene calls are TRBV4-2 and TRBJ2-3; possible D gene TRBD2, 6 bases. The length of the CDR3 is 14 residues. Germline V gene sequence: CDR1 LGHNA, CDR2 YNFKEQ. V lost 2 bases and J 0 bases, leaving 6 bases between the germline ends. CDR3 DNA: TGTGCCAGCAGCCAAAGCGGGAGCACAGATACGCAGTATTTT. Its translation is CASSQSGSTDTQYF.

This clonotype appeared many times. The V gene is TRBV18, the J gene TRBJ2-3, with D perhaps TRBD1 (5 bases). Germline values: CDR1 KGHSH, CDR2 LQKENI. The CDR3 loop spans 11 amino acids. V was shortened by 5 bases and J by 7 bases, with 7 bases between the two germline ends. CDR3 sequence: CASSDSYTQYF. In DNA, the CDR3 is TGTGCCAGCTCAGACAGTTATACGCAGTATTTT.

This clonotype was observed many times. The chain links TRBV28 to TRBJ2-3; D remains ambiguous. The CDR3 is 14 amino acids. The germline V gene has CDR1 MDHEN and CDR2 SYDVKM. Trimming took off 5 bases at V and 2 bases at J, with 11 bases between the two ends. CDR3 nucleotide sequence: TGTGCCAGCAGTAAGGTATTTTCCACAGATACGCAGTATTTT. Encoded protein: CASSKVFSTDTQYF.

Many counts were recorded for this clonotype. V usage is TRBV3-1 and J usage is TRBJ2-1, with D unresolved. Deletions cut 1 base from V and 10 bases from J, with 8 bases between. In germline, CDR1 is LGHDT, CDR2 YNNKEL (reference sequence). The length of the CDR3 is 12 residues. DNA for the CDR3: TGTGCCAGCAGCCAAGGGTCGGTAGAGCAGTTCTTC. It translates to CASSQGSVEQFF.

This clonotype was counted between two and nine times. CDR3 in amino acids: CASSSAGTQTNYGYTF. The DNA of the CDR3 is TGTGCCAGCAGCTCCGCCGGGACCCAGACAAACTATGGCTACACCTTC. This chain joins TRBV5-6 and TRBJ1-2, with D perhaps TRBD1 (5 bases). This CDR3 has 16 amino acids. The germline V and J ends were trimmed by 3 bases and 2 bases, with 17 bases remaining between them. In germline, CDR1 is SGHDT, CDR2 YYEEEE.

This clonotype was observed a handful of times. This rearrangement joins TRBV19 to TRBJ1-5, with D perhaps TRBD1 (5 bases). From germline, CDR1 is LNHDA and CDR2 SQIVND (reference sequence). With 3 bases removed from V and 7 bases from J, the gap between germline ends came to 10 bases. The CDR3 is 13 residues long. CDR3 in DNA: TGTGCCAGTAGTATCCTCAGGGACCAGCCCCAGCATTTT. It specifies CASSILRDQPQHF. The full variable domain, rest sourced from reference TRBV19 and TRBJ1-5, is DGGITQSPKYLFRKEGQNVTLSCEQNLNHDAMYWYRQDPGQGLRLIYYSQIVNDFQKGDIAEGYSVSREKKESFPLTVTSAQKNPTAFYLCASSILRDQPQHFGDGTRLSIL.

The table lists this clonotype with many counts. This chain joins TRBV16 and TRBJ2-1; D unclear. Germline CDR1 and CDR2: KGHSY and FQNENV. V shed 3 bases and J shed 5 bases, with 14 bases lying between them. There are 15 residues in the CDR3. The CDR3 protein is CASSQGIGLNNEQFF. Here the CDR3 DNA reads TGTGCCAGCAGCCAGGGGATTGGGCTCAACAATGAGCAGTTCTTC.